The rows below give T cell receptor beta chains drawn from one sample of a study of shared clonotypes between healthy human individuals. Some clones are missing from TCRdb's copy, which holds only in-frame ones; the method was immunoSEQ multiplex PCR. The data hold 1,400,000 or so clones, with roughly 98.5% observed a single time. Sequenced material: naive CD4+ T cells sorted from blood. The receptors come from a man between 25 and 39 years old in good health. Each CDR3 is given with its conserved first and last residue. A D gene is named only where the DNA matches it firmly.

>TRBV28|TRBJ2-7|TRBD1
TGTGCCAGCAGCCCCTCGGGACAGGGGACCTACGAGCAGTACTTC
CASSPSGQGTYEQYF
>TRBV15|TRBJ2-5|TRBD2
TGTGCCACCAGCAGAGATAGACTAGCGGGAGCAGAGACCCAGTACTTC
CATSRDRLAGAETQYF
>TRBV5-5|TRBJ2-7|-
TGTGCCAGCAGCTCAGGGTCCATCTACGAGCAGTACTTC
CASSSGSIYEQYF
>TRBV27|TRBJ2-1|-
TGTGCCAGCAGTTCGAGGGGTTCCTCCAATGAGCAGTTCTTC
CASSSRGSSNEQFF
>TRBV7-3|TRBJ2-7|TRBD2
TGTGCCAGCAACCCGTCGGCTAGCGGGAGTGGTGGCGAGCAGTACTTC
CASNPSASGSGGEQYF
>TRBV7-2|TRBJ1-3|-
TGTGCCAGCAGCCAATGGGGCGGAAGCTCTGGAAACACCATATATTTT
CASSQWGGSSGNTIYF
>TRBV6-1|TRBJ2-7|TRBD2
TGTGCCAGCAGACAAAGGGGCGGGAGCGAGCAGTACTTC
CASRQRGGSEQYF
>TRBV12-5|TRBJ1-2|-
TGTGCTAGTGGTTTGGTACGCTTGGGGGGCTACACCTTC
CASGLVRLGGYTF
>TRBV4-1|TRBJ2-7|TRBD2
TGCGCCAGCAGCCAACGTCTAGCGGGAGGGGACTACGAGCAGTACTTC
CASSQRLAGGDYEQYF
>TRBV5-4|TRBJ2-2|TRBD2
TGTGCCAGCAGCTTGGGGGGACTAGCGGCCGGGGAGCTGTTTTTT
CASSLGGLAAGELFF
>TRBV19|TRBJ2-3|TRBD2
TGTGCCAGTAGTCTACGGACTAGCGGGAGGGGACTTACAGATACGCAGTATTTT
CASSLRTSGRGLTDTQYF
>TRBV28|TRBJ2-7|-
TGTGCCAGCAGTTCATACAGGGCTTTCTCCTACGAGCAGTACTTC
CASSSYRAFSYEQYF
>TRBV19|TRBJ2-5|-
TGTGCCAGTAGTCCCCCGGGGCAAGAGACCCAGTACTTC
CASSPPGQETQYF